These 26 T cell receptor beta chains share one sample of origin, sequenced in a study of blood T cell repertoires in COVID-19. Data came from immunoSEQ multiplex PCR; TCRdb stores just in-frame clones and leaves some out. The table shows 160,000 or so clones, with 80% occurring only once. The specimen was peripheral blood. Every receptor here comes from a man between 65 and 79 years old with active or convalescent COVID-19.

This chain connects TRBV2 to TRBJ1-5; 9 nucleotides agree with TRBD1. This CDR3 contains 13 residues. With V trimmed by 9 bases and J by 4 bases, 4 bases remained unmatched. Germline V gives CDR1 SNHLY, CDR2 FYNNEI. The CDR3 DNA is TGTGCCAGTACGGGACAGGGTAATCAGCCCCAGCATTTT. Translating it yields CASTGQGNQPQHF.

The V gene is TRBV9, the J gene TRBJ1-1; TRBD1 matches 8 bases. The germline V gene encodes CDR1 SGDLS and CDR2 YYNGEE. CDR3 length equals 12 residues. The trim removed 10 bases at V and 5 bases at J, leaving 7 bases unmatched. The DNA of the CDR3 is TGTGCCGCCACAGGGGGGGATACTGAAGCTTTCTTT. The encoded protein is CAATGGDTEAFF.

Written as DNA, the CDR3 is TGTGCCAGTAGTATAACCAGTTATCAGCCCCAGCATTTT. Amino acids: CASSITSYQPQHF. This sequence joins TRBV19 and TRBJ1-5; D unclear. The CDR3 runs to 13 residues. Germline V gives CDR1 LNHDA, CDR2 SQIVND (reference sequence). V lost 2 bases and J lost 5, with 7 bases in between.

The chain is built from TRBV14 and TRBJ2-4; D is uncertain. V gave up 1 base and J gave up 8 bases, with 18 bases separating them. The CDR3 spans 16 residues. Germline values: CDR1 SGHDN, CDR2 FVKESK. CDR3 in DNA: TGTGCCAGCAGCCAAGTCCCGATACGAGCTGGTGACATTCAGTACTTC. As protein: CASSQVPIRAGDIQYF.

This clone was picked up a small number of times. This sequence joins TRBV7-9 and TRBJ2-5; D possibly corresponds to TRBD2 (5 bases). Deletions cut 3 bases from V and 6 bases from J, with 11 bases between. Germline values: CDR1 SEHNR, CDR2 FQNEAQ (reference sequence). The CDR3 runs to 13 residues. The CDR3 nucleotides are TGTGCCAGCAGCTTGCAGACGGGAAAGACCCAGTACTTC. Amino acids: CASSLQTGKTQYF. The entire variable domain, with the rest obtained from reference TRBV7-9 and TRBJ2-5, is as follows: DTGVSQNPRHKITKRGQNVTFRCDPISEHNRLYWYRQTLGQGPEFLTYFQNEAQLEKSRLLSDRFSAERPKGSFSTLEIQRTEQGDSAMYLCASSLQTGKTQYFGPGTRLLVL.

The chain is built from TRBV18 and TRBJ1-1; no definite D call. Trimming shortened V by 4 bases and J by 5 bases, and 11 bases separated the two germline ends. Germline V CDR1 and CDR2: KGHSH, LQKENI. This CDR3 region has 13 residues. CDR3: CASSQAGGTEAFF. The CDR3 DNA sequence: TGTGCCAGCTCACAGGCTGGAGGAACTGAAGCTTTCTTT. The entire variable domain, with the rest obtained from reference TRBV18 and TRBJ1-1, is as follows: NAGVMQNPRHLVRRRGQEARLRCSPMKGHSHVYWYRQLPEEGLKFMVYLQKENIIDESGMPKERFSAEFPKEGPSILRIQQVVRGDSAAYFCASSQAGGTEAFFGQGTRLTVV.

The chain employs TRBV11-2 and TRBJ2-5; 10 nucleotides line up with TRBD2. After removal of 1 base from V and 3 bases from J, the junction contained 2 bases not matched to a gene. Germline V CDR1 and CDR2: SGHAT, FQNNGV. The CDR3 has 15 amino acids. The CDR3 DNA reads as TGTGCCAGCAGCTTAGGTACTAGCGGGAAAGAGACCCAGTACTTC. Translating it yields CASSLGTSGKETQYF.

The chain is built from TRBV6-5 and TRBJ1-1; TRBD1 aligns across 8 bases. Germline V CDR1 and CDR2: MNHEY, SVGAGI. This CDR3 is 13 amino acids long. Unmatched junction bases numbered 6, after V lost 8 bases and J lost 4 bases. For the CDR3, the DNA is TGTGCCAGCGAGGCGACAGGGGTCACTGAAGCTTTCTTT. Residues: CASEATGVTEAFF.

This chain connects TRBV7-9 to TRBJ1-2, with 7 bases identical to TRBD1. Per the germline V gene, CDR1 is SEHNR and CDR2 is FQNEAQ (reference sequence). This CDR3 spans 12 amino acids. With V trimmed by 3 bases and J by 7 bases, 2 bases remained unmatched. In nucleotides, the CDR3 is TGTGCCAGCAGCTTCCAGGGGGGTGGCTACACCTTC. Protein sequence: CASSFQGGGYTF.

This CDR3 reads CASSFRRYGYTF. For the CDR3, the DNA is TGTGCCAGCAGTTTTCGCAGATATGGCTACACCTTC. The rearrangement links TRBV12-3 or TRBV12-4 to TRBJ1-2; no clear D gene. Between the trimmed V and J ends, which lost 3 bases and 5 bases, there was a span of 7 bases. The CDR3 loop spans 12 amino acids.

The J gene is TRBJ1-4, the V gene TRBV15; TRBD1 might be the D (6 bases). Trimming shortened V by 0 bases and J by 8 bases, and 16 bases separated the two germline ends. There are 16 residues in the CDR3. Germline loops: CDR1 LNHNV, CDR2 YYDKDF (reference sequence). DNA of the CDR3: TGTGCCACCAGCAGAGACCAGGGGTGGGAAAGCGAAAAACTGTTTTTT. Protein sequence: CATSRDQGWESEKLFF.

The J gene is TRBJ2-5, the V gene TRBV3-1 (or the pseudogene TRBV3-2), with 7 positions matching TRBD2. From germline, CDR1 is LGHDT and CDR2 YNNKEL (reference sequence). The V and J ends lost 0 bases and 4 bases, in that order; junction bases with no gene match: 8. The CDR3 totals 16 residues. CDR3 sequence (DNA): TGTGCCAGCAGCCAAGAACTGGGGGGGGTAGCAGAGACCCAGTACTTC. Its protein is CASSQELGGVAETQYF.

This clone was observed a single time. The gene calls are TRBV9 and TRBJ1-2, with TRBD1 identical over 9 bases. This CDR3 has 15 amino acids. Germline lookup yields CDR1 SGDLS and CDR2 YYNGEE. V was pared by 4 bases and J by 4 bases, with 8 bases of the junction left unmatched. The CDR3 coding sequence is TGTGCCAGCAGCACCCTGACAGGGGGTTTCTATGGCTACACCTTC. The encoded protein is CASSTLTGGFYGYTF.

This clone was seen more than once but under ten times. The J gene is TRBJ2-6, the V gene TRBV5-1; D might be TRBD1 (6 bases). V lost 5 bases and J 0 bases, leaving 15 bases between the germline ends. CDR1 is SGHRS, CDR2 YFSETQ, per germline. This CDR3 has 17 residues. The CDR3 loop reads CASRPRTDFSGANVLTF. The CDR3 DNA reads as TGCGCCAGCAGGCCCCGGACAGACTTCTCTGGGGCCAACGTCCTGACTTTC.

Concerning this clone itself: Within the sample, other DNA sequences also encode this same CDR3. The V gene is TRBV5-1, the J gene TRBJ2-5; D may be TRBD2 (5 bases). This CDR3 region has 13 residues. Germline V gives CDR1 SGHRS, CDR2 YFSETQ. V was clipped by 2 bases and J by 3 bases, with 8 bases between them. The CDR3 is CASSFEGEETQYF. CDR3 bases: TGCGCCAGCAGCTTTGAGGGCGAAGAGACCCAGTACTTC.

The genes are TRBV15 and TRBJ1-2; D is undetermined. Trimming took 0 bases from V and 1 from J, leaving 12 bases between them. This CDR3 comprises 16 residues. CDR1 and CDR2 from the germline V gene are LNHNV and YYDKDF (reference sequence). CDR3 DNA sequence: TGTGCCACCAGCAGAGATGCGGGGATTGGTAACTATGGCTACACCTTC. Its translation is CATSRDAGIGNYGYTF.

CDR3 sequence reads: CAITTSANNEQFF. As DNA, the CDR3 is TGTGCCATCACGACTAGCGCGAACAATGAGCAGTTCTTC. The chain uses TRBV10-3 and TRBJ2-1; 8 positions agree with TRBD2. Germline CDR1 and CDR2: ENHRY and SYGVKD. The ends lost 7 bases at V and 5 bases at J; junction bases unmatched: 4. This CDR3 region has 13 residues.

This chain connects TRBV7-9 to TRBJ1-2; D unclear. The CDR3 loop spans 16 amino acids. Looked up from germline, CDR1 is SEHNR and CDR2 is FQNEAQ (reference sequence). Trimming stripped 4 bases from V and 0 bases from J, with 15 bases between. The CDR3 region is CASSSTGRGPNYGYTF. DNA for the CDR3: TGTGCCAGCAGCTCAACGGGCCGGGGTCCTAACTATGGCTACACCTTC.

This sequence joins TRBV4-3 and TRBJ1-1; 9 bases align to TRBD1. Looked up from germline, CDR1 is LGHNA and CDR2 is YSLEER. The CDR3 contains 15 residues. Trimming removed 0 bases from V and 10 bases from J; junction bases left unmatched: 9. The CDR3 nucleotides read TGCGCCAGCAGCCAAGAACCCACAGGGGGCGCGGTAGCTTTCTTT. It specifies CASSQEPTGGAVAFF.

This clone was detected only a few times. This chain links TRBV18 with TRBJ2-5; the D gene is possibly TRBD1 (6 bases). The CDR3 extends over 18 amino acids. V was pared by 8 bases and J by 5 bases, with 30 bases between. The V gene's germline CDR1 is KGHSH and CDR2 LQKENI. CDR3 DNA: TGTGCCAGCACAAGGACAGCGCCCTCGGAGGTGGATCCGGAGACCCAGTACTTC. It translates to CASTRTAPSEVDPETQYF.

The chain uses TRBV30 and TRBJ2-5; 9 bases map to TRBD1. Germline CDR1 GTSNPN, CDR2 SVGIG (reference sequence). The CDR3 covers 14 residues. Trimming removed 2 bases from V and 5 bases from J; junction bases left unmatched: 6. CDR3 coding DNA: TGTGCCTGGAGTAATTACAGGGGGCGGGAGACCCAGTACTTC. This translates into CAWSNYRGRETQYF.

There are a few counts of this clone. V gene TRBV5-5 combines with J gene TRBJ1-1; a possible D gene is TRBD1 (6 bases). The CDR3 contains 16 residues. Trimming left V 5 bases short and J 0 bases short, with 17 bases between. Germline V gene lookup returns CDR1 SGHKS and CDR2 YYEKEE (reference sequence). The CDR3 bases are TGTGCCAGCAGGTCTGGACAGCGCGGAATGAACACTGAAGCTTTCTTT. Protein product: CASRSGQRGMNTEAFF.

The gene calls are TRBV2 and TRBJ2-7; no firm D call. Germline V gene sequence: CDR1 SNHLY, CDR2 FYNNEI. With 2 bases removed from V and 0 bases from J, the gap between germline ends came to 8 bases. The length of the CDR3 is 14 residues. The CDR3 DNA follows: TGTGCCAGCAGTGAACAGGCCAGCTCCTACGAGCAGTACTTC. Amino acid sequence: CASSEQASSYEQYF.

The V gene is TRBV11-2, the J gene TRBJ2-1; 8 nucleotides match TRBD2. CDR3 size: 16 residues. Germline V CDR1 and CDR2: SGHAT, FQNNGV. Unmatched junction bases numbered 6, after V lost 1 base and J lost 4 bases. In nucleotides, the CDR3 is TGTGCCAGCAGCTTAGTGCGGGGGGCTCCTTACAATGAGCAGTTCTTC. Protein sequence: CASSLVRGAPYNEQFF.

The chain carries TRBV5-4 and TRBJ2-5; a possible D gene is TRBD2 (7 bases). The germline gives CDR1 SGHNT, CDR2 YYREEE (reference sequence). V was clipped by 4 bases and J by 1 base, with 17 bases between them. The CDR3 runs to 16 residues. The CDR3 protein is CASSPRGGGTQETQYF. The CDR3, as DNA: TGTGCCAGCAGCCCGCGAGGGGGAGGGACCCAAGAGACCCAGTACTTC.

The chain combines TRBV30 with TRBJ2-4; D possibly uses TRBD1 or TRBD2 (7 bases each). This CDR3 region has 14 residues. Germline values: CDR1 GTSNPN, CDR2 SVGIG (reference sequence). Deletions cut 8 bases from V and 1 base from J, with 15 bases between. CDR3 in DNA: TGTGCCGGGGAGGGGGCTGGGGCCAAAAACATTCAGTACTTC. Amino acid sequence: CAGEGAGAKNIQYF.